Listed here are 5 T cell receptor beta chains from one sample, sequenced in a study of long-term antiretroviral therapy in people with HIV. Sequencing relied on immunoSEQ assay v3.0, run at survey level. TCRdb's table, derived via immunoSEQ multiplex PCR, lists solely in-frame clones and lacks some. Altogether approximately 23,000 clones are present, approximately 86% being singletons, with the ten largest covering under 5.5%. The sample was unsorted PBMCs, taken just over 2.6 years after starting antiretroviral therapy. These TCRs come from a man aged 35-49 years with HIV.

The V call is TRBV5-1, the J call TRBJ2-7; D ambiguous. Trimming shortened V by 5 bases and J by 0 bases, and 9 bases separated the two germline ends. This CDR3 comprises 13 residues. The germline V gene has CDR1 SGHRS and CDR2 YFSETQ. CDR3 residues: CASSWDISYEQYF. The DNA of the CDR3 is TGCGCCAGCAGTTGGGATATCTCCTACGAGCAGTACTTC.

The rearrangement uses TRBV5-1 and TRBJ2-2; no definite D call. The CDR3 contains 16 residues. Germline assignment: CDR1 SGHRS and CDR2 YFSETQ. Trimming removed 1 base at V and 0 bases at J, with 10 bases between. The CDR3 DNA reads TGCGCCAGCAGCTTGTGGGGTGGGTCGAACACCGGGGAGCTGTTTTTT. Protein sequence: CASSLWGGSNTGELFF.

This clone was picked up a small number of times. This chain links TRBV19 with TRBJ2-7; 7 bases are a match to TRBD2. The V and J ends lost 3 bases and 1 base, in that order; junction bases with no gene match: 3. The CDR3 has 14 amino acids. Germline V CDR1 and CDR2: LNHDA, SQIVND (reference sequence). CDR3 region: CASSMAGESYEQYF. CDR3 in DNA: TGTGCCAGTAGTATGGCGGGGGAGTCCTACGAGCAGTACTTC.

The chain's CDR3 is CASSEVEGEAFF. DNA of the CDR3: TGTGCCAGCAGTGAAGTGGAGGGTGAAGCTTTCTTT. V gene TRBV6-1 combines with J gene TRBJ1-1; no reliable D call. V was shortened by 1 base and J by 7 bases, with 7 bases between the two germline ends. The CDR3 is made up of 12 amino acids. CDR1 is MNHNS, CDR2 SASEGT, per germline.

The rearrangement uses TRBV28 and TRBJ1-2; 7 bases fit TRBD1. The CDR3 is made up of 14 amino acids. Germline loops: CDR1 MDHEN, CDR2 SYDVKM. V lost 4 bases to trimming and J lost 5 bases; unmatched junction nucleotides: 7. The CDR3 protein is CASSSLQGPYGYTF. CDR3 DNA: TGTGCCAGCAGTTCCCTACAGGGGCCGTATGGCTACACCTTC.